The source of this T cell receptor beta chain is a study of CD8+ T cells in alopecia areata. Treatment here: oral pan-JAK inhibitor, 5-10 mg twice daily. The CDR3 extends over 13 amino acids. The ends were cut back, 4 bases at V and 6 bases at J, with 12 bases in the middle. Germline V gene data show CDR1 as GTSNPN and CDR2 as SVGIG (reference sequence). RNA was extracted and reverse transcribed into cDNA as the sequencing template. Assay used: immunoSEQ multiplex PCR; TCRdb lists only in-frame clones, some missing. This table has roughly 220,000 clones, roughly two fifths appearing once. The input for sequencing was CD4+ T cells sorted from blood, taken between weeks 30 and 35, from a patient treated with tofacitinib. This TCR derives from a human donor with alopecia areata. The V and J genes are TRBV30 and TRBJ2-2, with unresolved D. In DNA, the CDR3 is TGTGCCTGGAAAAAGGTTAGGGCCGGGGAGCTGTTTTTT. Translating it yields CAWKKVRAGELFF.